This TCR beta chain comes out of a study of cytomegalovirus exposure and HLA in healthy donors. Regarding the study as a whole: Among donors in an Asian-associated ancestry cluster, a later analysis reportedly found fewer N-insertions than the approximately 670-donor mean. Immune exposure information comprised only CMV serostatus. Analysis was carried out at a later point, and it linked a missense DCLRE1C variant to TCR beta V- and J-gene trimming.

The PCR contained 60 Vbeta and 13 Jbeta primers. In the original processing: Among the unique TCR beta chains that a later analysis counted, around 82 million in all, some 10 million were shared. Measured with immunoSEQ multiplex PCR; TCRdb has only the in-frame clones, and not every one. The DNA gave D and trimming, while V, J and clone size come from that table. The sample yields 160,000 or so clones, roughly 76% seen once. Germline V gene lookup returns CDR1 SGHTS and CDR2 YDEGEE. This CDR3 is 13 amino acids long. V lost 4 bases and J 2 bases, leaving 9 bases between the germline ends. Worth noting for this clone: Its specificity is not known.

The genes are TRBV5-8 and TRBJ2-5, with D perhaps matching TRBD2 (5 bases). This TCR was sampled from a woman under 30 in good health and CMV-seropositive. Sequenced input: PBMCs. The CDR3 loop is CASSPPGQETQYF. The CDR3 DNA reads TGTGCCAGCAGCCCCCCGGGGCAAGAGACCCAGTACTTC. Full variable domain (missing parts from reference TRBV5-8 and TRBJ2-5): EAGVTQSPTHLIKTRGQQATLRCSPISGHTSVYWYQQALGLGLQFLLWYDEGEERNRGNFPPRFSGRQFPNYSSELNVNALELEDSALYLCASSPPGQETQYFGPGTRLLVL.